The source of this TCR beta chain is a study of blood T cell repertoires in COVID-19. Study-level information: Specimens from acute and convalescent COVID-19 originated in the United States, Italy and Spain. T cells, B-cell-depleted T cells, or PBMCs provided the cDNA or gDNA that served as material.

In the authors' workflow: Reference gene primer amplification gave nucleated cell count estimates. Assay used: immunoSEQ multiplex PCR; TCRdb lists only in-frame clones, some missing. That table gives V, J and clone size, and the DNA gave D and trimming. The sample includes 25,000 to 30,000 clones, around 94% of them seen just once. There are 15 residues in the CDR3. CDR1 is KGHSH and CDR2 is LQKENI in the germline V gene. Trimming took 6 bases from V and 4 from J, leaving 13 bases between them. Seattle participants joined during active infection and were tracked over time. This receptor was taken from a woman in her seventies with COVID-19, enrolled during active disease. The sequenced sample consisted of peripheral blood. This sequence joins TRBV18 and TRBJ1-6, with a weak D call TRBD1 (6 bases). CDR3 DNA: TGTGCCAGCTCCGCGACCGGGACATATAATTCACCCCTCCACTTT. It codes for CASSATGTYNSPLHF.